This TCR beta chain originates from a study of cytomegalovirus exposure and HLA in healthy donors. Both 60 Vbeta primers and 13 Jbeta primers went into the PCR. Sequencing was performed with immunoSEQ multiplex PCR; in TCRdb, only in-frame clones are kept and a portion is missing. The repertoire holds over 100,000 clones, with 63% as singletons. Germline CDR1 reads LNHDA; CDR2 reads SQIVND (reference sequence). The V end was cut by 7 bases, the J end by 0 bases, with 16 bases between. The CDR3 covers 16 residues. The gene calls are TRBV19 and TRBJ1-5; possible D gene TRBD1, 6 bases. Material for sequencing was PBMCs. This clonotype originated in a man aged 35 to 55 in good health and CMV-seropositive. This chain's CDR3 is CASIHSVRGSNQPQHF. CDR3 DNA: TGTGCCAGTATTCACAGCGTCAGGGGTAGCAATCAGCCCCAGCATTTT.